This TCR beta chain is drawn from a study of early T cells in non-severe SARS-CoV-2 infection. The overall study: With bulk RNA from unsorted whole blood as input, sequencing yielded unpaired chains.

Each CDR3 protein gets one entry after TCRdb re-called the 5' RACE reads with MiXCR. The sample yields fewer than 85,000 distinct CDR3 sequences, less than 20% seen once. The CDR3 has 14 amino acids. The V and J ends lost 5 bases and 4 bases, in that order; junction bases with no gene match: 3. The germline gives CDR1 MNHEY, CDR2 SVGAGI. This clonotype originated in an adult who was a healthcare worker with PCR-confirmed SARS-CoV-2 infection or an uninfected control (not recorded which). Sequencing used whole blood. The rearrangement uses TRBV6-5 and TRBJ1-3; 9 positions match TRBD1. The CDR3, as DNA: TGTGCCAGCAGTAGGACAGGGGTCGGAAACACCATATATTTT. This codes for CASSRTGVGNTIYF.